Shown below are 18 T cell receptor beta chains from a single sample sequenced in a study of blood T cells in healthy people across ages (dated by TCRdb to the mid-2010s). Library method: 5' RACE. The sequencer was an Illumina HiSeq 2500. The second PCR ran for roughly 7 to 12 cycles and used a J-beta primer mix along with a sample-barcoded 5' primer. The public reads were quality trimmed at Q25 with fastp and then assembled into clones with MiXCR by TCRdb, keeping productive beta chains. For every CDR3 protein sequence, its rows merge into one entry that carries the most common genes and DNA. The sample contains 450,000 to 600,000 distinct CDR3 sequences, over 25% of them found a single time. Roughly 3.5% of the sample lies in the top ten. These records were also assigned to another study, of T cells of mothers and their children.

Sequenced material: blood. The source is a boy between 2 and 15 years old in good health.

This clonotype was seen a handful of times. The J gene is TRBJ1-5, the V gene TRBV12-3 or TRBV12-4; D gene unclear. The V gene lost 3 bases and the J gene lost 7 bases, with 13 bases spanning the gap. This CDR3 comprises 14 residues. CDR3 sequence (DNA): TGTGCCAGCAGTTTGGGTAGGGCGGTACAGCCCCAGCATTTT. Encoded protein: CASSLGRAVQPQHF.

The V call is TRBV6-5, the J call TRBJ2-1; a weak D match, TRBD2 (5 bases). CDR3 length equals 13 residues. From germline, CDR1 is MNHEY and CDR2 SVGAGI. Trimming shortened V by 5 bases and J by 8 bases, and 13 bases separated the two germline ends. The CDR3 DNA sequence: TGTGCCAGCAGTCACCCGGGGTTGTATGAGCAGTTCTTC. It specifies CASSHPGLYEQFF.

The chain employs TRBV2 and TRBJ2-5; 10 bases agree with TRBD1. The V gene's germline CDR1 is SNHLY and CDR2 FYNNEI. CDR3 length equals 14 residues. The junction had 7 bases not matched to a gene; V was cut back by 8 bases and J by 4 bases. CDR3 sequence: CASERGQGVETQYF. Written as DNA, the CDR3 is TGTGCCAGCGAGAGAGGACAGGGGGTAGAGACCCAGTACTTC.

This clonotype was observed a few times. The chain links TRBV10-2 to TRBJ2-1; 8 bases line up with TRBD2. Germline trimming cut 6 bases from V and 8 bases from J; bases unmatched to any gene: 9. Germline assignment: CDR1 WSHSY and CDR2 SAAADI. The CDR3 is 14 residues long. The CDR3, as DNA: TGCGCCAGCAGCCCGGCGCGCGGGAGGTATGAGCAGTTCTTC. Protein sequence: CASSPARGRYEQFF.

This clonotype has more than one count but fewer than ten. The chain couples TRBV4-1 to TRBJ2-4; the D gene is possibly TRBD2 (6 bases). CDR1 and CDR2 (germline): MGHRA, YSYEKL. The V end was cut by 2 bases, the J end by 5 bases, with 22 bases between. This CDR3 contains 18 residues. CDR3 protein: CASSQPSTGARGENIQYF. The CDR3 DNA is TGCGCCAGCAGCCAACCGTCCACGGGAGCCCGTGGGGAAAACATTCAGTACTTC.

The chain recombines TRBV4-2 with TRBJ1-4; D gene uncertain. The germline V and J ends were trimmed by 0 bases and 8 bases, with 13 bases remaining between them. There are 15 residues in the CDR3. Germline V gene lookup returns CDR1 LGHNA and CDR2 YNFKEQ. CDR3 sequence (DNA): TGTGCCAGCAGCCAAGATTACGGCGATCGGGAAAAACTGTTTTTT. Amino acids: CASSQDYGDREKLFF.

This sequence joins TRBV12-3 or TRBV12-4 and TRBJ2-2, with D unresolved. The CDR3 runs 16 residues. Deletions cut 4 bases from V and 1 base from J, with 13 bases between. For the CDR3, the DNA is TGTGCCAGCAGTTCCTACCTAGACGGGAACACCGGGGAGCTGTTTTTT. It translates to CASSSYLDGNTGELFF.

V is TRBV6-5 and J is TRBJ1-2; D not certain. V lost 5 bases, J lost 4 bases, and 11 bases lay in between. The CDR3 has 13 residues. The germline gives CDR1 MNHEY, CDR2 SVGAGI. The CDR3 DNA follows: TGTGCCAGCAGTCCTCATGAAGGCTATGGCTACACCTTC. Its translation is CASSPHEGYGYTF.

This clonotype was seen only a few times. The chain carries TRBV6-5 and TRBJ1-2; 7 bases map to TRBD1. With V trimmed by 4 bases and J by 3 bases, 2 bases remained unmatched. Germline lookup yields CDR1 MNHEY and CDR2 SVGAGI. The CDR3 is 13 residues long. The CDR3 DNA is TGTGCCAGCAGTTGGACAGGCCACTATGGCTACACCTTC. Protein product: CASSWTGHYGYTF.

The V call is TRBV4-2, the J call TRBJ1-4; the D gene is possibly TRBD1 (6 bases). The CDR3 is 16 residues long. Deletions cut 4 bases from V and 3 bases from J, with 15 bases between. The V gene's germline CDR1 is LGHNA and CDR2 YNFKEQ. The CDR3 sequence is CASSPSAGASNEKLFF. For the CDR3, the DNA is TGTGCCAGCAGCCCCTCGGCAGGGGCGTCTAATGAAAAACTGTTTTTT.

The CDR3 bases are TGCAGCGCCGCTGGGTCTCCTGGAAACACCATATATTTT. It is translated as CSAAGSPGNTIYF. The chain carries TRBV29-1 and TRBJ1-3; unclear D gene. The CDR3 covers 13 residues. V gave up 7 bases and J gave up 2 bases, with 12 bases separating them. The germline gives CDR1 SQVTM, CDR2 ANQGSEA.

DNA for the CDR3: TGCGCCAGCAGCCAAGATGGGATTGGGGGAGTGGAGACCCAGTACTTC. The encoded protein is CASSQDGIGGVETQYF. The chain employs TRBV4-3 and TRBJ2-7; D tentatively reads TRBD1 or TRBD2 (5 bases each). The end of the DNA aligns better with TRBJ2-5, so the J call may be wrong. This CDR3 is 16 amino acids long. Germline V gene data show CDR1 as LGHNA and CDR2 as YSLEER.

The V call is TRBV7-2, the J call TRBJ2-1, with 10 bases matching TRBD1. The DNA end lines up better with TRBJ2-5; the J call may be wrong. Per germline, CDR1 SGHTA and CDR2 FQGNSA. The CDR3 sequence is 14 residues long. In DNA, the CDR3 is TGTGCCAGCAGCGACAGGGGGCCGGGGGAGACCCAGTACTTC. Translating it yields CASSDRGPGETQYF.

The chain joins TRBV7-3 to TRBJ2-1, with D possibly being TRBD2 (6 bases). The V gene lost 1 base and the J gene lost 9 bases, with 7 bases spanning the gap. The CDR3 consists of 12 residues. Germline values: CDR1 SGHTA, CDR2 FQGTGA. CDR3: CASSLNGGEQFF. The CDR3 DNA reads TGTGCCAGCAGCTTAAACGGGGGTGAGCAGTTCTTC.

This clonotype showed up just a few times. The chain employs TRBV7-2 and TRBJ2-3; D is perhaps TRBD2 (5 bases). The CDR3 has 15 residues. Trimming removed 1 base at V and 1 base at J, with 9 bases between. The germline gives CDR1 SGHTA, CDR2 FQGNSA. The CDR3 region has the DNA TGTGCCAGCAGCTTAGTGGACGGGGGCACAGATACGCAGTATTTT. Translating it yields CASSLVDGGTDTQYF.

At least ten counts were recorded for this clonotype. The gene calls are TRBV7-9 and TRBJ2-3, with D uncertain. Germline loops: CDR1 SEHNR, CDR2 FQNEAQ (reference sequence). The ends were cut back, 5 bases at V and 2 bases at J, with 2 bases in the middle. The CDR3 contains 11 residues. The CDR3 nucleotides read TGTGCCAGCAGCCACACAGATACGCAGTATTTT. Its translation: CASSHTDTQYF. The variable domain in full, completed from reference TRBV7-9 and TRBJ2-3, reads DTGVSQNPRHKITKRGQNVTFRCDPISEHNRLYWYRQTLGQGPEFLTYFQNEAQLEKSRLLSDRFSAERPKGSFSTLEIQRTEQGDSAMYLCASSHTDTQYFGPGTRLTVL.

The chain uses TRBV7-8 and TRBJ2-1; D unclear. The last part of the DNA fits TRBJ2-7 better; the J call may be wrong. CDR1 is SGHVS, CDR2 FQNEAQ, per germline. The CDR3 runs 15 residues. This CDR3 is CASSAAWRGSYEQYF. CDR3 nucleotide sequence: TGTGCCAGCAGCGCCGCATGGCGTGGTTCCTACGAGCAGTACTTC.

V is TRBV5-1 and J is TRBJ2-1; no firm D call. V was shortened by 4 bases and J by 2 bases, with 13 bases between the two germline ends. From germline, CDR1 is SGHRS and CDR2 YFSETQ. The CDR3 length is 15 residues. The CDR3: CASSGPGATYNEQFF. Written as DNA, the CDR3 is TGCGCCAGCAGCGGCCCCGGCGCTACCTACAATGAGCAGTTCTTC. Full variable domain (outside the CDR3, taken from reference TRBV5-1 and TRBJ2-1): KAGVTQTPRYLIKTRGQQVTLSCSPISGHRSVSWYQQTPGQGLQFLFEYFSETQRNKGNFPGRFSGRQFSNSRSEMNVSTLELGDSALYLCASSGPGATYNEQFFGPGTRLTVL.